These 2 T cell receptor beta chains were sequenced from one sample in a study of T cell responses to AZD1222 COVID-19 vaccine. The repertoire was sequenced with immunoSEQ multiplex PCR; TCRdb's copy has only in-frame clones and lacks some. The table records tens of thousands of clones, under 95% of them present only once. This sample comprised peripheral blood, obtained on day 0 of AZD1222 vaccination. These receptors all come from an adult in good health.

V and J are TRBV5-6 and TRBJ2-7; possibly TRBD1 for D (6 bases). The CDR3 has 14 amino acids. V lost 0 bases to trimming and J lost 7 bases, with 14 bases between them. Germline CDR1 is SGHDT and CDR2 is YYEEEE. CDR3 region: CASSLVQGLIEQYF. CDR3 DNA sequence: TGTGCCAGCAGCTTGGTGCAGGGGCTCATTGAGCAGTACTTC.

J is TRBJ1-1 and V is TRBV2; a possible D gene is TRBD1 (5 bases). V shed 2 bases and J shed 6 bases, with 13 bases lying between them. This CDR3 spans 14 amino acids. Germline assignment: CDR1 SNHLY and CDR2 FYNNEI. CDR3 DNA: TGTGCCAGCAGTGAAAGGCAGGGTCGCGCTGAAGCTTTCTTT. Translated, it gives CASSERQGRAEAFF.